The 22 T cell receptor beta chains listed next were all sequenced from one sample in a study of tumor-infiltrating lymphocytes in primary liver carcinoma. The researchers produced TCR beta cDNA from about 510 ng total RNA with a constant-region primer. It was through three nested multiplex PCR rounds of slightly modified ARM-PCR that TCR beta libraries arose. TRBV1-TRBV30 forward primers paired with a C-beta reverse primer were used in the first two PCR rounds, which ran approximately 10 cycles each. TCRdb reprocessed the multiplex PCR reads with MiXCR, giving one entry per CDR3 protein. This sample carries roughly 330,000 distinct CDR3 sequences, almost 65% of them seen once, and the ten largest clones take about 6%. The researchers obtained blood RNA from unsorted whole blood and also extracted germline DNA. Sequencing was performed on peripheral blood. These receptors were taken from a man in his forties with primary liver carcinoma and hepatitis B virus infection.

Remarks on this clonotype: Given a much more abundant clone one base away, this may be a read error. This chain connects TRBV6-1 to TRBJ1-2; D gene ambiguous. Trimming left V 2 bases short and J 4 bases short, with 14 bases between. Germline V lookup: CDR1 MNHNS, CDR2 SASEGT. The length of the CDR3 is 15 residues. The DNA of the CDR3 is TGTGCCAGCAGTGAATCGGGAGCAGTCCGCTATGGCTACACCTTC. Translation: CASSESGAVRYGYTF.

On this clonotype itself: A much larger clonotype is one base distant, so this may be a read error. The chain carries TRBV4-1 and TRBJ2-7, with D perhaps assigned TRBD1 or TRBD2 (6 bases each). Trimming stripped 0 bases from V and 3 bases from J, with 12 bases between. CDR1 is MGHRA and CDR2 is YSYEKL in the germline V gene. The CDR3 length is 15 residues. The CDR3 here is CASSQDRGQCYEQYF. CDR3 DNA sequence: TGCGCCAGCAGCCAAGATCGGGGGCAGTGCTACGAGCAGTACTTC.

As concerns this clonotype: At one end, the junction sequence differs from germline, possibly due to a read error. The CDR3 region is CACSGAWEDGTVVF. DNA of the CDR3: TGTGCCTGCAGTGGAGCATGGGAAGATGGGACAGTGGTTTTT. The V call is TRBV6-1, the J call TRBJ1-4; 7 positions match TRBD1. The CDR3 is made up of 14 amino acids. Germline loops: CDR1 MNHNS, CDR2 SASEGT.

This clonotype was counted between two and nine times. A much more abundant neighbour one base away suggests this may be a read error. The CDR3 bases are TGTGCCAGCAGCCAAATGATTGAGACCTACGAGCAGTACTTC. As protein: CASSQMIETYEQYF. The chain employs TRBV4-2 and TRBJ2-7; D gene ambiguous. Per the germline V gene, CDR1 is LGHNA and CDR2 is YNFKEQ. The CDR3 extends over 14 amino acids. V gave up 2 bases and J gave up 2 bases, with 10 bases separating them.

Of note for this clonotype: The germline gene is not matched at one end of the junction; a read error may be the cause. This chain links TRBV11-2 with TRBJ2-1; TRBD2 matches 10 bases. Per germline, CDR1 SGHAT and CDR2 FQNNGV. CDR3 length: 17 amino acids. CDR3: CASSSDGLAAPYNEQFF. In DNA, the CDR3 is TGTGCCAGCAGCTCCGACGGACTAGCGGCACCATACAATGAGCAGTTTTTC. The full variable domain, with the rest looked up from reference TRBV11-2 and TRBJ2-1, is EAGVAQSPRYKIIEKRQSVAFWCNPISGHATLYWYQQILGQGPKLLIQFQNNGVVDDSQLPKDRFSAERLKGVDSTLKIQPAKLEDSAVYLCASSSDGLAAPYNEQFFGPGTRLTVL.

The table lists this clonotype with a count of one. At one boundary the junction diverges from the germline segment, which might be a read error. The CDR3 DNA reads TGTGTCTGGGAGCGGGAGGGCCTCTACGAGCAGAACTTC. Translated: CVWEREGLYEQNF. The rearrangement uses TRBV30 and TRBJ2-7, with 10 bases lining up with TRBD2. Germline assignment: CDR1 GTSNPN and CDR2 SVGIG (reference sequence). The CDR3 extends over 13 amino acids.

The count of this clonotype is one. A much larger clone lies one base from this, so it may be a read error. This chain uses TRBV29-1 with TRBJ2-7; 7 bases line up with TRBD1. Germline-derived CDR1 and CDR2 are SQVTM and ANQGSEA. The CDR3 is 14 residues long. The CDR3 DNA follows: TGCATCATCCTTAACAGGGGACCCTCCTACGAGCAGTACTTC. This codes for CIILNRGPSYEQYF.

This clonotype was found a few times. A read error is possible here, since a much larger clone lies one base away. J is TRBJ2-6 and V is TRBV5-5; 10 bases match TRBD1. CDR3 length: 17 amino acids. Germline V gives CDR1 SGHKS, CDR2 YYEKEE (reference sequence). The CDR3 sequence is CASSSGTGASWANVLTF. The CDR3 bases are TGTGCCAGCAGCTCCGGGACAGGGGCCTCTTGGGCCAACGTCCTGACTTTC.

With respect to this clonotype: A much bigger clone sits one base away, suggesting this may be a read error. V gene TRBV6-2 or TRBV6-3 combines with J gene TRBJ1-5; maybe TRBD1 (5 bases). This CDR3 is built from 13 residues. Germline CDR1 MNHEY, CDR2 SVGEGT. CDR3 DNA: TGTGCCGGCAGACTGGGGGTCAATCAGCCCCAGCATTTT. Translated, it gives CAGRLGVNQPQHF.

Concerning this clonotype: The CDR3 end shows no conserved phenylalanine or tryptophan, and so a read error is likely. The chain has TRBV5-1 and TRBJ2-1; D gene uncertain. Germline V lookup: CDR1 SGHRS, CDR2 YFSETQ. V lost 4 bases and J lost 10, with 18 bases in between. The CDR3 sequence is 14 residues long. CDR3 loop: CASSIGLTSYEQFL. DNA for the CDR3: TGCGCCAGCAGCATAGGTCTAACCTCCTACGAGCAGTTCCTC.

The rearrangement joins TRBV18 to TRBJ2-3; D unresolved. Trimming took 5 bases from V and 6 from J, leaving 12 bases between them. Germline V CDR1 and CDR2: KGHSH, LQKENI. The CDR3 runs 13 residues. CDR3 bases: TGTGCCAGCTCATCAATGGAGTGGGATACGCAGTATTTT. Its protein is CASSSMEWDTQYF.

Concerning this clonotype: Given the absence of the conserved phenylalanine or tryptophan at the CDR3 end, a read error is likely. DNA of the CDR3: TGTGCCAACAATGAAATCGGATGGCAGGCCCTCGACGGGGAGCTGTTTCTT. Protein product: CANNEIGWQALDGELFL. The chain employs TRBV6-1 and TRBJ2-2; no definite D call. The V end lost 10 bases, the J end lost 7 bases, and 28 bases lay between the germline ends. From germline, CDR1 is MNHNS and CDR2 SASEGT. This CDR3 has 17 residues.

The chain combines TRBV6-2 or TRBV6-3 with TRBJ1-1; no reliable D call. V dropped 2 bases and J dropped 7 bases, with 20 bases sitting between them. From germline, CDR1 is MNHEY and CDR2 SVGEGT. The CDR3 is made up of 16 amino acids. The CDR3 region is CASSYLPGWGDIEAFF. Written as DNA, the CDR3 is TGTGCCAGCAGTTACCTCCCCGGATGGGGAGACATTGAAGCTTTCTTT.

The chain links TRBV5-6 to TRBJ2-1; 7 nucleotides align to TRBD2. The CDR3 contains 15 residues. CDR1 and CDR2 (germline): SGHDT, YYEEEE. J was trimmed by 5 bases and V by 7 bases; bases with no gene match: 12. CDR3 loop: CASVKREGQHNEQFF. The CDR3 DNA is TGTGCCAGCGTGAAGAGGGAGGGCCAGCACAATGAGCAGTTCTTC.

The rearrangement links TRBV5-5 to TRBJ2-6, with D perhaps TRBD2 (5 bases). Looked up from germline, CDR1 is SGHKS and CDR2 is YYEKEE (reference sequence). The CDR3 totals 15 residues. Trimming shortened V by 4 bases and J by 4 bases, and 12 bases separated the two germline ends. The CDR3, as DNA: TGTGCCAGCAGCCCGAGGGAGTCGGGGGCCAACGTCCTGACTTTC. It encodes CASSPRESGANVLTF.

J is TRBJ2-6 and V is TRBV12-3 or TRBV12-4, with D possibly matching TRBD2 (6 bases). Trimming removed 10 bases from V and 1 base from J, with 20 bases in between. CDR3 size: 17 residues. CDR3 nucleotide sequence: TGTGCCAACATCTTACCACCAGCGGGTTCTGGGGCCAACGTCCTGACTTTC. Translating it yields CANILPPAGSGANVLTF.

As to this clonotype: One end of the junction is discordant with germline, which a read error may explain. The rearrangement uses TRBV6-5 and TRBJ2-1; D possibly corresponds to TRBD1 (5 bases). Per germline, CDR1 MNHEY and CDR2 SVGAGI. The CDR3 extends over 14 amino acids. The CDR3 DNA reads TGTGCCAGCAGTAAAGACAGCCCCTACAATGAGAAGTTCTTC. Its translation is CASSKDSPYNEKFF.

Of note for this clonotype: This may be a read error, as it is one base from a much larger clone. This chain joins TRBV28 and TRBJ2-7; D is possibly TRBD1 (5 bases). This CDR3 is built from 14 residues. The germline V gene has CDR1 MDHEN and CDR2 SYDVKM. The CDR3 sequence is CAISSADRSYEQYF. Written as DNA, the CDR3 is TGTGCCATCAGTTCCGCCGACAGATCCTACGAGCAGTACTTC.

This clonotype was recorded a few times. The rearrangement joins TRBV5-5 to TRBJ1-1; D is unclear. Germline-derived CDR1 and CDR2 are SGHKS and YYEKEE (reference sequence). This CDR3 is built from 11 residues. V was pared by 5 bases and J by 5 bases, with 7 bases between. The CDR3 is CASRYHTEAFF. The CDR3 DNA reads as TGTGCCAGCAGATATCATACTGAAGCTTTCTTT.

In its sample, this clonotype was seen once. The V call is TRBV5-1, the J call TRBJ2-1; D possibly corresponds to TRBD1 (6 bases). The CDR3 consists of 14 residues. Trimming shortened V by 0 bases and J by 4 bases, and 8 bases separated the two germline ends. Germline CDR1 reads SGHRS; CDR2 reads YFSETQ. This CDR3 reads CASSLETGYNEQFF. The CDR3 bases are TGCGCCAGCAGCTTGGAAACAGGGTACAATGAGCAGTTCTTC.

The chain joins TRBV6-6 to TRBJ2-7; D is perhaps TRBD1 (6 bases). The CDR3 has 12 residues. V dropped 10 bases and J dropped 0 bases, with 10 bases sitting between them. The germline CDR1 and CDR2 sequences are MNHNY and SVGAGI (reference sequence). CDR3: CAIGQSSYEQYF. The DNA of the CDR3 is TGTGCCATCGGACAGTCCTCCTACGAGCAGTACTTC.

This clonotype has a handful of counts. The gene calls are TRBV5-1 and TRBJ1-3; perhaps TRBD1 as D (5 bases). The CDR3 is 14 amino acids. V shed 2 bases and J shed 7 bases, with 13 bases lying between them. CDR1 is SGHRS, CDR2 YFSETQ, per germline. CDR3 in amino acids: CASSLAGPTNTIYF. Here the CDR3 DNA reads TGCGCCAGCAGCTTAGCAGGGCCTACGAACACCATATATTTT.